The TCR beta chain under discussion was sequenced for a study of blood T cell repertoires in COVID-19. Germline values: CDR1 DFQATT, CDR2 SNEGSKA (reference sequence). V was cut by 7 bases and J by 7 bases, with 17 bases left in between. This CDR3 is 13 amino acids long. As handled by the study authors: Reference gene primer amplification yielded estimated nucleated cell counts. Data came from immunoSEQ multiplex PCR; TCRdb stores just in-frame clones and leaves some out. For V, J and clone size, that table is used; D and trimming come from the DNA. The sample records over 30,000 clones, 90% to 95% being singletons.

This receptor was taken from a human donor in a cohort sampled during active COVID-19. The sample comprised peripheral blood. J is TRBJ1-5 and V is TRBV20-1; D is ambiguous. The CDR3 region is CSVSREDWQPQHF. The CDR3 region has the DNA TGCAGTGTTAGTAGAGAGGATTGGCAGCCCCAGCATTTT.